This T cell receptor beta chain was recovered during a study of liver allograft versus peripheral blood T cells (dated by TCRdb to the early 2020s). In the study overall: The study compared the T cell receptor repertoires present in transplanted livers with the repertoires present in the peripheral blood of liver transplant recipients. Results and caveats for the whole study, not just this receptor: T cell receptor repertoires inside liver allografts were reported to differ from those detected in peripheral blood.

This clonotype was detected ten times or more. Its antigen has not been determined. No clone much larger than this one lies a single base away; base qualities are absent. The junction shows trimming of 4 bases on V and 2 bases on J, plus 9 bases between the germline ends. Reading the germline V gene (reference sequence) gives CDR1 SGHNT and CDR2 YYREEE. The CDR3 runs 13 amino acids, cysteine and phenylalanine included. Only the CDR3 DNA stays, 39 bases, in frame from base 1. Sequencing used an Illumina MiSeq. TCRdb cleaned the public reads at Q25 with fastp, built clones with MiXCR and kept in-frame beta chains. Every distinct CDR3 protein forms one entry, paired with its most common genes and DNA. Recorded for this sample are 950 to 1,500 distinct CDR3 sequences; around 16% of them occurred a single time. Roughly 20% of the sample lies in the top ten.

The source of this sequence is a human patient who had a liver transplant. Following a transplant, a fraction of the T cells may be traceable to the graft donor. The V and J genes are TRBV5-4 and TRBJ1-1; no D gene is confidently identified. The bases read TGTGCCAGCAGCCTGGGAGGTAACACTGAAGCTTTCTTT. Translated, it reads CASSLGGNTEAFF.